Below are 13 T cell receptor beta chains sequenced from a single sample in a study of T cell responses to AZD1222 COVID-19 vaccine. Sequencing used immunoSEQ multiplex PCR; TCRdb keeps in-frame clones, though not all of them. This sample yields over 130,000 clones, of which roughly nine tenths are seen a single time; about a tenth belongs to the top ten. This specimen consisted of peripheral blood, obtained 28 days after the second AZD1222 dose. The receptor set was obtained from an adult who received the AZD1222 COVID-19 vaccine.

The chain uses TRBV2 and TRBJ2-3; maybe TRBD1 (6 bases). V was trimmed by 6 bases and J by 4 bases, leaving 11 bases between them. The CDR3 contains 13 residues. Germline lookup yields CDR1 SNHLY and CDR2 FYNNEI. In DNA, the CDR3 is TGTGCCAGCAGGGGGCAGGGGCCAGATACGCAGTATTTT. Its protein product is CASRGQGPDTQYF.

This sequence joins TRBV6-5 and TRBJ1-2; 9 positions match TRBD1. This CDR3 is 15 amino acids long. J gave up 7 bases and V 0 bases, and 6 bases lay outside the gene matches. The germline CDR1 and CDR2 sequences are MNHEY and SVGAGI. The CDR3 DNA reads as TGTGCCAGCAGTTACTCAGTACAGGGGGCGAGTGGCTACACCTTC. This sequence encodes CASSYSVQGASGYTF.

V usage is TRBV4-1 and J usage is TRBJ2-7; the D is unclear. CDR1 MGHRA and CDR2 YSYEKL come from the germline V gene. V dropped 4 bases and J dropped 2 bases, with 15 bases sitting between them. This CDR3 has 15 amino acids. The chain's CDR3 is CASSRVALGTYEQYF. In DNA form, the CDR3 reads TGCGCCAGCAGCCGTGTCGCTCTAGGGACCTACGAGCAGTACTTC.

The CDR3 spells CASSSAGLGNQPQHF. The CDR3 bases are TGTGCCAGTAGCTCAGCGGGGCTTGGCAATCAGCCCCAGCATTTT. The chain employs TRBV19 and TRBJ1-5; TRBD1 might be the D (5 bases). CDR1 and CDR2 from the germline V gene are LNHDA and SQIVND (reference sequence). Between the trimmed V and J ends, which lost 6 bases and 2 bases, there was a span of 14 bases. The CDR3 is made up of 15 amino acids.

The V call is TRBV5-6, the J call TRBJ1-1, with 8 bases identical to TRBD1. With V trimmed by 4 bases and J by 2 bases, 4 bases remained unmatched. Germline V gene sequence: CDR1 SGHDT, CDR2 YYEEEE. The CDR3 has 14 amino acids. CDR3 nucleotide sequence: TGTGCCAGCAGCGGGGACAGGCAAAACACTGAAGCTTTCTTT. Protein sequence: CASSGDRQNTEAFF.

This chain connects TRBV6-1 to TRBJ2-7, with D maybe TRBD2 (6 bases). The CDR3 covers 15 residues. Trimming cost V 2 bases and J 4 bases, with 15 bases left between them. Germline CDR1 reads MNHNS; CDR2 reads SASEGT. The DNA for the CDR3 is TGTGCCAGCAGTGAATCTGGGACTCTCATTTACGAGCAGTACTTC. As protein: CASSESGTLIYEQYF.

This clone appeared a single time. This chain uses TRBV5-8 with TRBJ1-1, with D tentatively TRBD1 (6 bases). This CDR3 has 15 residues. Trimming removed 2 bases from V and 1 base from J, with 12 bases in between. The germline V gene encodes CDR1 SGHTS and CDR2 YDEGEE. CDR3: CASSFPTGPNTEAFF. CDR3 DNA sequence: TGTGCCAGCAGCTTCCCGACAGGCCCGAACACTGAAGCTTTCTTT.

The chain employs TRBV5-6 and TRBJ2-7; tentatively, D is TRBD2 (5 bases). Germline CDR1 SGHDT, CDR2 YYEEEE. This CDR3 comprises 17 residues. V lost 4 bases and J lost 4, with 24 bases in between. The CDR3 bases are TGTGCCAGCAGCCAAGTCGATGAGGGCTGGGCCCTTTACGAGCAGTACTTC. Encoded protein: CASSQVDEGWALYEQYF.

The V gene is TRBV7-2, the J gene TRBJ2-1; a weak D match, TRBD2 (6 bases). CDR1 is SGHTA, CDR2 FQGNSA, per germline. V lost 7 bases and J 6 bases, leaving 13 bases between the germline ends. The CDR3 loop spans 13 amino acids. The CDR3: CASTLGTLNEQFF. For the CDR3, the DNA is TGTGCCAGCACTCTCGGGACTCTCAATGAGCAGTTCTTC. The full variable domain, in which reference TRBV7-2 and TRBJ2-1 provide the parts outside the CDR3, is GAGVSQSPSNKVTEKGKDVELRCDPISGHTALYWYRQSLGQGLEFLIYFQGNSAPDKSGLPSDRFSAERTGGSVSTLTIQRTQQEDSAVYLCASTLGTLNEQFFGPGTRLTVL.

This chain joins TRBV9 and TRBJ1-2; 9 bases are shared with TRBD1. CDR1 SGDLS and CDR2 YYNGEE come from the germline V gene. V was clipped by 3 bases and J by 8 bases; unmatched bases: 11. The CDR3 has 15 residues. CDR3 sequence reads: CASSAGSGTGTGYTF. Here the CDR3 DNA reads TGTGCCAGCAGCGCCGGATCCGGGACAGGGACAGGCTACACCTTC.

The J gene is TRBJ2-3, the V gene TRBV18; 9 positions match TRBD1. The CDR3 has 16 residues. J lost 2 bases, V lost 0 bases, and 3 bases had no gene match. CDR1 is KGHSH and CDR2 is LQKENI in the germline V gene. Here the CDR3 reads CASSPPGQGNTDTQYF. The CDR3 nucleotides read TGTGCCAGCTCACCACCGGGACAGGGTAACACAGATACGCAGTATTTT.

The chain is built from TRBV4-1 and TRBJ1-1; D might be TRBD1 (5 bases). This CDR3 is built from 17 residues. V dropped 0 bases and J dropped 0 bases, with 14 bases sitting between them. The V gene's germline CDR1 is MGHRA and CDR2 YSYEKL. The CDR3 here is CASSQERSTGVNTEAFF. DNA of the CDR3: TGCGCCAGCAGCCAAGAAAGGAGCACAGGAGTGAACACTGAAGCTTTCTTT.

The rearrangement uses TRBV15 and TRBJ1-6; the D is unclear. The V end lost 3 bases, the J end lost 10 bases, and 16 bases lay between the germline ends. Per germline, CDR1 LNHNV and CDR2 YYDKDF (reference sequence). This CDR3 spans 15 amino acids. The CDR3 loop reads CATSRGGWVPSPLHF. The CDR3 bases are TGTGCCACCAGCAGGGGAGGTTGGGTCCCCTCACCCCTCCACTTT.